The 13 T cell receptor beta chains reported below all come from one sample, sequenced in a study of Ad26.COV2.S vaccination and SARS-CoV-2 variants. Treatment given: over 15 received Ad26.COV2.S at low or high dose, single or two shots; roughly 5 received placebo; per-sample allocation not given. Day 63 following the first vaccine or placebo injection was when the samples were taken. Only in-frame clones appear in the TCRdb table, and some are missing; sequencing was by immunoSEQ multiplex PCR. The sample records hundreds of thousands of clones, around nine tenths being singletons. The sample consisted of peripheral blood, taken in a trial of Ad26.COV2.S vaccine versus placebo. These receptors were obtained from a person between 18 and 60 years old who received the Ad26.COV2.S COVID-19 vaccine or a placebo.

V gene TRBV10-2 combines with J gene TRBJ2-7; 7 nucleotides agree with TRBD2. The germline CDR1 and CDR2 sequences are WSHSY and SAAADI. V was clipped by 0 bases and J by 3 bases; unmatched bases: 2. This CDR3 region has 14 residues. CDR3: CASSESRTSYEQYF. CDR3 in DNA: TGCGCCAGCAGTGAGTCGAGGACTAGCTACGAGCAGTACTTC.

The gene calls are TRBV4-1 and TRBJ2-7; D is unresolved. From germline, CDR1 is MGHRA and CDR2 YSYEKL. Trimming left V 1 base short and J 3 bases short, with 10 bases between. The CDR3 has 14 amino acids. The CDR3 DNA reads TGCGCCAGCAGCCAAGGGAGAGGAAACTACGAGCAGTACTTC. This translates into CASSQGRGNYEQYF.

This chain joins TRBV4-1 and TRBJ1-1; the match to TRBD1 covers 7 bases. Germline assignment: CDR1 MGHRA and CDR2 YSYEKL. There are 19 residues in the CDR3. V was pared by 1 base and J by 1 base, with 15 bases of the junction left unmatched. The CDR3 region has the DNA TGCGCCAGCAGCCAAGGAGGCAGGAGGCAGGGGGTAACGAACACTGAAGCTTTCTTT. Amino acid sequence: CASSQGGRRQGVTNTEAFF.

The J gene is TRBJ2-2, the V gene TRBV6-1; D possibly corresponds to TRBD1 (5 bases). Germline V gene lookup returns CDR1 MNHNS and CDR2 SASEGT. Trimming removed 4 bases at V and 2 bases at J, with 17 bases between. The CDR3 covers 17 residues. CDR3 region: CASSVQADIANTGELFF. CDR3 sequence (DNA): TGTGCCAGCAGTGTACAGGCGGATATTGCTAACACCGGGGAGCTGTTTTTT.

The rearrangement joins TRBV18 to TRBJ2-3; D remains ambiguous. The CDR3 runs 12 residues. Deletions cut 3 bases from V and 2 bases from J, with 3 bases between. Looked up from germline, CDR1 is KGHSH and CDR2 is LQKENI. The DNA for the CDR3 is TGTGCCAGCTCACCCTTCACAGATACGCAGTATTTT. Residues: CASSPFTDTQYF.

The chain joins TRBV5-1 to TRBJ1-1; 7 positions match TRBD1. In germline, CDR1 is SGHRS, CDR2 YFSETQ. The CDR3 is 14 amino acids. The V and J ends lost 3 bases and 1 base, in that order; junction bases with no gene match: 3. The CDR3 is CASSSRTGNTEAFF. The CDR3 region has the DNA TGCGCCAGCAGCTCCAGGACAGGGAACACTGAAGCTTTCTTT. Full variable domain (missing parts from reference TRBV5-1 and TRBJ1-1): KAGVTQTPRYLIKTRGQQVTLSCSPISGHRSVSWYQQTPGQGLQFLFEYFSETQRNKGNFPGRFSGRQFSNSRSEMNVSTLELGDSALYLCASSSRTGNTEAFFGQGTRLTVV.

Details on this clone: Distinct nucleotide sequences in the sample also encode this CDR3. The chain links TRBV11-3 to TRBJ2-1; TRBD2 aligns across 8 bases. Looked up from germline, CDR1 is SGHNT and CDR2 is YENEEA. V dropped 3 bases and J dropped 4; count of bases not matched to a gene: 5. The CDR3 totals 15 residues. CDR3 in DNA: TGTGCCAGCAGCTTGGGCGGGGGGACGTACAATGAGCAGTTCTTC. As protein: CASSLGGGTYNEQFF.

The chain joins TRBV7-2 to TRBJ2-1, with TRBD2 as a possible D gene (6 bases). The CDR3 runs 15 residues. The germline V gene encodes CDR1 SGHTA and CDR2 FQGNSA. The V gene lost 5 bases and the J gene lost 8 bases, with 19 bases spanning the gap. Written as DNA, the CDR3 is TGTGCCAGCAGCGATCCGGGACTGAATGTAGATGAGCAGTTCTTC. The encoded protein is CASSDPGLNVDEQFF.

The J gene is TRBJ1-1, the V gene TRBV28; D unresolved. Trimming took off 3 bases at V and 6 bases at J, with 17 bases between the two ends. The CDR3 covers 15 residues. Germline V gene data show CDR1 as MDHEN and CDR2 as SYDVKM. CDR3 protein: CASSFPEGGSAEAFF. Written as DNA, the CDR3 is TGTGCCAGCAGTTTTCCCGAGGGCGGGAGCGCTGAAGCTTTCTTT.

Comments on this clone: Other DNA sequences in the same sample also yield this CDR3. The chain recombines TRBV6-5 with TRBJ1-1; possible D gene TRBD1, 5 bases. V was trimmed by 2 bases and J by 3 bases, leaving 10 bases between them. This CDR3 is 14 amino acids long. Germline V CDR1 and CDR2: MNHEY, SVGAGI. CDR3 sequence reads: CASSYRGRDTEAFF. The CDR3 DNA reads TGTGCCAGCAGTTACCGGGGCCGGGACACTGAAGCTTTCTTT.

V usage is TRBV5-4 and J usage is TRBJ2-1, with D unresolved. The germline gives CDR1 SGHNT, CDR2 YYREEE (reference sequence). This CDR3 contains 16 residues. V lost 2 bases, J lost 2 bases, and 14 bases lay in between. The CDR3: CASSFSRLATYNEQFF. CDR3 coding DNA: TGTGCCAGCAGCTTTTCTAGGCTGGCGACCTACAATGAGCAGTTCTTC.

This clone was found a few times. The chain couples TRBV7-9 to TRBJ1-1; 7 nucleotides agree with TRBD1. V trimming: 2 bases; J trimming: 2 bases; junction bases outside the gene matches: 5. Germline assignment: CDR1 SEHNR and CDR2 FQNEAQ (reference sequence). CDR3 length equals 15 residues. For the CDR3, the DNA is TGTGCCAGCAGCTTAACCGGACAGGTTAACACTGAAGCTTTCTTT. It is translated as CASSLTGQVNTEAFF.

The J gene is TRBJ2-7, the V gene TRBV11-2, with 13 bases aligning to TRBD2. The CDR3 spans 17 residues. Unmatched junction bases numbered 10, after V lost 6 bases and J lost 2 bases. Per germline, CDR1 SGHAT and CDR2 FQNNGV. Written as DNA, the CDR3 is TGTGCCAGCAGTGATGGACTAGCGGGAGATGGCCCCTACGAGCAGTACTTC. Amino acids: CASSDGLAGDGPYEQYF.